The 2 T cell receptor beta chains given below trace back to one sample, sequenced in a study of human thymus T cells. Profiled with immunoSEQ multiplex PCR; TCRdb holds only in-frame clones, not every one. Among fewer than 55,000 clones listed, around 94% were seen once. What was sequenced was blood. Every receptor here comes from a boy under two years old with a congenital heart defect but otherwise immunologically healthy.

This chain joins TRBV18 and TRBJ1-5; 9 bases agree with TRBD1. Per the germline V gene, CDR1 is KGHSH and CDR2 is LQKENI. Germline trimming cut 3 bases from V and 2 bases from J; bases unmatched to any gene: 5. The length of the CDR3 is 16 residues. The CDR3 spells CASSPPGQGRNQPQHF. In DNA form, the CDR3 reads TGTGCCAGCTCACCGCCCGGACAGGGGCGCAATCAGCCCCAGCATTTT. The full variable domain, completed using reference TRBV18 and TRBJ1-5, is NAGVMQNPRHLVRRRGQEARLRCSPMKGHSHVYWYRQLPEEGLKFMVYLQKENIIDESGMPKERFSAEFPKEGPSILRIQQVVRGDSAAYFCASSPPGQGRNQPQHFGDGTRLSIL.

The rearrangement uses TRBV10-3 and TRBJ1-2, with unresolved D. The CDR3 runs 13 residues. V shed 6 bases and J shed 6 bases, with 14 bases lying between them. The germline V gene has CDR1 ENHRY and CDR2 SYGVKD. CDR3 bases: TGTGCCATCAGAAAAAGGACGGAAGATGGCTACACCTTC. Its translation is CAIRKRTEDGYTF.